The table lists the clone carrying this T cell receptor beta chain with a few counts. TCRdb fed the 5' RACE reads into MiXCR, producing one record per CDR3 protein. The table records about 180,000 distinct CDR3 sequences, around 8.9% of them present only once. V lost 7 bases and J lost 6; bases outside the gene matches: 4. Germline values: CDR1 SGHAT, CDR2 FQNNGV. The CDR3 is 12 amino acids. The data were obtained in a study of CD8 T cells in ankylosing spondylitis. The gene calls are TRBV11-2 and TRBJ2-7, with TRBD1 identical over 9 bases. The sequenced sample was blood, either unsorted or a sorted T cell fraction (not recorded which). This clonotype originated in a female donor with ankylosing spondylitis or in good health (not recorded which). CDR3 loop: CASIGTGLEQYF. For the CDR3, the DNA is TGTGCCAGCATCGGGACAGGGCTCGAGCAGTACTTC.